This TCR beta chain derives from a study of blood T cell repertoires in COVID-19. Study at large: COVID-19 samples, acute and convalescent, were from the United States, Italy and Spain.

Participants were aged roughly 18 to 90 years from around 24 US areas. Sequencing was performed with immunoSEQ multiplex PCR; in TCRdb, only in-frame clones are kept and a portion is missing. Counted here are fewer than 350,000 clones, approximately 90% occurring once; the ten biggest clones make up approximately 4%. The sequenced sample consisted of PBMCs or T cells enriched from blood (not recorded which). The TCR sequence derives from a woman aged 30 to 39 with acute COVID-19.

This chain's CDR3 is CASSPALEREVTDTQYF. The CDR3 DNA is TGCGCCAGCAGCCCGGCATTAGAGCGGGAGGTCACAGATACGCAGTATTTT. This chain connects TRBV4-1 to TRBJ2-3; 9 bases line up with TRBD2. The CDR3 is 17 amino acids. Trimming took 4 bases from V and 2 from J; bases not matched to a gene: 10. The germline gives CDR1 MGHRA, CDR2 YSYEKL.